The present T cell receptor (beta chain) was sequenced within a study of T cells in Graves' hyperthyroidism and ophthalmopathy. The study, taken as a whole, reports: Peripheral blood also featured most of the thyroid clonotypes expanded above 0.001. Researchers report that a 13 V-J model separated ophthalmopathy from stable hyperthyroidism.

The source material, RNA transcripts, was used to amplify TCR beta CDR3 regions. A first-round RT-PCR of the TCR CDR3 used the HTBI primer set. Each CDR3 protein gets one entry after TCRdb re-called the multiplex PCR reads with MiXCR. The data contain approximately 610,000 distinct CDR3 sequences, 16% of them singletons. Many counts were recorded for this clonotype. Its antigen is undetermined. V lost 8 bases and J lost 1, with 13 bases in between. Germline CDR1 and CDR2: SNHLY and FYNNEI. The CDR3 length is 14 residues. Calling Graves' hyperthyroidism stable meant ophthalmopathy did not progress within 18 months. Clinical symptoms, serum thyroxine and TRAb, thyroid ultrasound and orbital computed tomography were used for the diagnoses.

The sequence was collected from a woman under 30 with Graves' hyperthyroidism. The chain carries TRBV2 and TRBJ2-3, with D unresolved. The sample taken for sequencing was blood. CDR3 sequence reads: CASSGGDGTDTQYF. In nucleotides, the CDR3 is TGTGCCAGCTCGGGCGGAGACGGCACAGATACGCAGTATTTT.